This T cell receptor (beta chain) was sequenced during a study of T cells in Graves' hyperthyroidism and ophthalmopathy. Germline CDR1 reads SGDLS; CDR2 reads YYNGEE. The CDR3 has 13 residues. Unmatched junction bases numbered 2, after V lost 0 bases and J lost 7 bases. Amplified TCR beta CDR3 regions came from RNA transcripts. An initial round of RT-PCR targeting the TCR CDR3 relied on the HTBI primer set. TCRdb called the multiplex PCR reads again in MiXCR, with one record for every CDR3 protein. The sample has over 700,000 distinct CDR3 sequences, roughly 40% seen once. V and J are TRBV9 and TRBJ2-7, with 9 bases that match TRBD1. The receptor comes from a man aged 18 to 29 with Graves' hyperthyroidism. Sample: blood. The chain's CDR3 is CASSVDGTGEQYF. The CDR3, as DNA: TGTGCCAGCAGCGTAGACGGGACAGGGGAGCAGTACTTC. Complete variable domain (other parts from reference TRBV9 and TRBJ2-7): DSGVTQTPKHLITATGQRVTLRCSPRSGDLSVYWYQQSLDQGLQFLIQYYNGEERAKGNILERFSAQQFPDLHSELNLSSLELGDSALYFCASSVDGTGEQYFGPGTRLTVT.